Listed below are T cell receptor beta chains from one sample, sequenced in a study of cytomegalovirus exposure and HLA in healthy donors. Assay used: immunoSEQ multiplex PCR; TCRdb lists only in-frame clones, some missing. The sample includes 120,000 to 150,000 clones, around 79% of them seen just once. The sequenced sample was PBMCs. These receptors were collected from a woman aged 25 to 45 in good health and CMV-seronegative. Both conserved end residues are part of each CDR3. The D gene is left open where the match is weak. Clone size is given for some rows only: seen once, a few or many times, or a class if the clone is expanded.

. | TRBD1 | TRBJ1-5 | TRBV30 | TGTGCCTGGACTATGACAGGGGTTAATCAGCCCCAGCATTTT | CAWTMTGVNQPQHF
. | . | TRBJ2-7 | TRBV9 | TGTGCCAGCAGCCCCCTAGGGGCGGGGAGCACCTACGAGCAGTACTTC | CASSPLGAGSTYEQYF
. | . | TRBJ2-7 | TRBV21-1 | TGTGCCAGCAGCAAAGACAACGAGCAGTACTTC | CASSKDNEQYF
. | TRBD1 | TRBJ1-2 | TRBV6-5 | TGTGCCAGCAGTCAGACAGGGAACTATGGCTACACCTTC | CASSQTGNYGYTF
. | . | TRBJ2-3 | TRBV4-1 | TGCGCCAGCAGCTCCCAGGAAGGGGATAGCACAGATACGCAGTATTTT | CASSSQEGDSTDTQYF
. | TRBD2 | TRBJ2-7 | TRBV6-1 | TGTGCCAGCAGTGAAGCGCTTCGGCGGGGGGGCGTTTACGAGCAGTACTTC | CASSEALRRGGVYEQYF
once | . | TRBJ2-3 | TRBV6-1 | TGTGCCAGCAGTTTAAAAGATACGCAGTATTTT | CASSLKDTQYF
. | TRBD2 | TRBJ2-1 | TRBV4-2 | TGTGCCAGCAGCCAAGCGGGGGGTTCCTCCTACAATGAGCAGTTCTTC | CASSQAGGSSYNEQFF
. | . | TRBJ2-5 | TRBV19 | TGTGCCAGTAGTATATGGCAGCAAGAGACCCAGTACTTC | CASSIWQQETQYF
. | . | TRBJ1-1 | TRBV6-5 | TGTGCCAGCAGTTACGGGGGGAGGGTAGCGAACACTGAAGCTTTCTTT | CASSYGGRVANTEAFF
. | . | TRBJ2-3 | TRBV5-1 | TGCGCCAGCAGCTCAGCGGTTGGTACAGATACGCAGTATTTT | CASSSAVGTDTQYF